This T cell receptor beta chain came from a study of esophageal squamous cell carcinoma under preoperative chemotherapy. TCRdb reprocessed the PCR reads via MiXCR and lists one record per CDR3 protein. The sample contains about 18,000 distinct CDR3 sequences, around 46% of which appear only once. V dropped 1 base and J dropped 2 bases, with 6 bases sitting between them. Germline V lookup: CDR1 MNHNS, CDR2 SASEGT. This CDR3 comprises 13 residues. The time point denotes: after preoperative PTX-NDP chemotherapy. This material was collected from a patient given preoperative chemotherapy. The V and J genes are TRBV6-1 and TRBJ2-7; the D is unclear. The receptor was isolated from a human donor with esophageal squamous cell carcinoma. The donor label of this sample is uncertain. As DNA, the CDR3 is TGTGCCAGCAGTGAAGGGCTGACCTACGAGCAGTACTTC. It encodes CASSEGLTYEQYF.